This entry is about one TCR beta chain. CDR3 size: 13 residues. Deletions cut 1 base from V and 8 bases from J, with 8 bases between. CDR1 and CDR2 (germline): MGHRA, YSYEKL. TCRdb keeps only in-frame clones here, not all; method: immunoSEQ multiplex PCR. Altogether tens of thousands of clones are present, 98% being singletons, with the ten largest covering roughly 0.15%. These data belong to a study of technical replicates of blood from several donors. The specimen was T cells isolated from PBMCs. The sequence was collected from a human donor in good health. The chain uses TRBV4-1 and TRBJ1-4; D gene uncertain. In nucleotides, the CDR3 is TGCGCCAGCAGCCAAGGCCCGGTGGAAAAACTGTTTTTT. It specifies CASSQGPVEKLFF.